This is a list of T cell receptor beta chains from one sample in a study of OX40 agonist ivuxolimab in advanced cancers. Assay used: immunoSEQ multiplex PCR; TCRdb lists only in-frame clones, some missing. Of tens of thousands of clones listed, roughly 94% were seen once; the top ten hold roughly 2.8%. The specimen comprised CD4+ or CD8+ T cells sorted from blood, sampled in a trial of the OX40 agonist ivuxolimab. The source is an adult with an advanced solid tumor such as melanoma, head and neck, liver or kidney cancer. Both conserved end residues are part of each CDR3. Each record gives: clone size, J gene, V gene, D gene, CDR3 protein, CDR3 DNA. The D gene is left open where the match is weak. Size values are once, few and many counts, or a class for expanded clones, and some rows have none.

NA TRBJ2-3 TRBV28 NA CASSLSPDTQYF TGTGCCAGCAGTTTATCCCCAGATACGCAGTATTTT
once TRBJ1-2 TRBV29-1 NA CSVEGVYGYTF TGCAGCGTGGAAGGGGTCTATGGCTACACCTTC
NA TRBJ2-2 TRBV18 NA CASSHSGENTGELFF TGTGCCAGCTCACACAGCGGAGAGAACACCGGGGAGCTGTTTTTT
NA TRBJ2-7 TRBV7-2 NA CASRPRGAYEQYF TGTGCCAGCAGACCCAGGGGTGCCTACGAGCAGTACTTC
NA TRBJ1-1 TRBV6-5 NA CASYDPLSGNTEAFF TGTGCCAGCTATGACCCCTTATCCGGGAACACTGAAGCTTTCTTT
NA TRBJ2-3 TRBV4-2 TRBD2 CASSQDLYGRAADTQYF TGTGCCAGCAGCCAAGATTTATACGGGAGGGCGGCAGATACGCAGTATTTT
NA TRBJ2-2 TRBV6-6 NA CASSYLGGVTGELFF TGTGCCAGCAGTTACTTAGGGGGGGTGACCGGGGAGCTGTTTTTT
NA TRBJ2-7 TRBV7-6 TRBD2 CASSLLAGGTYEQYF TGTGCCAGCAGCTTGCTGGCGGGGGGGACCTACGAGCAGTACTTC
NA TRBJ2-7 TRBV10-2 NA CASSEDAEQYF TGCGCCAGCAGTGAGGATGCCGAGCAGTACTTC
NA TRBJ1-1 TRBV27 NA CASSSQTGSEAFF TGTGCCAGCAGTTCCCAAACAGGGTCAGAAGCTTTCTTT
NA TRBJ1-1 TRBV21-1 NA CASSTSYDRQGIEAFF TGTGCCAGCAGTACATCTTATGACCGACAGGGAATAGAAGCTTTCTTT
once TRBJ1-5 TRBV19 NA CASSMSGTGINQPQHF TGTGCCAGTAGTATGAGTGGAACAGGGATCAATCAGCCCCAGCATTTT
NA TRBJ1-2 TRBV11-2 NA CASSLDTLGSYGYTF TGTGCCAGCAGCTTAGACACCCTTGGGAGCTATGGCTACACCTTC
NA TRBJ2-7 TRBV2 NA CASSPRGGVVYEQYF TGTGCCAGCAGTCCAAGGGGTGGGGTCGTCTACGAGCAGTACTTC
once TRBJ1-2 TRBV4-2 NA CASGGGRNYGYTF TGTGCCAGCGGCGGAGGACGAAACTATGGCTACACCTTC
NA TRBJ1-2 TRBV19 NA CASSAGGGGGYGYTF TGTGCCAGTAGTGCCGGCGGAGGGGGAGGCTATGGCTACACCTTC
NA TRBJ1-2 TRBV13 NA CASSRDREMGGYTF TGTGCCAGCAGCCGGGACCGGGAAATGGGTGGCTACACCTTC
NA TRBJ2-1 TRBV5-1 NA CASSLIGRAYNEQFF TGCGCCAGCAGCTTGATAGGCAGGGCTTACAATGAGCAGTTCTTC
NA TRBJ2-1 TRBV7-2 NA CASTLEGWGEQFF TGTGCCAGCACCCTAGAGGGATGGGGTGAGCAGTTCTTC
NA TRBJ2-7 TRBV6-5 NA CASRGGGVIEQYF TGTGCCAGCAGAGGGGGAGGGGTAATCGAGCAGTACTTC
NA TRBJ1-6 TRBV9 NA CASSVGSNSPLHF TGTGCCAGCAGCGTAGGCAGTAATTCACCCCTCCACTTT
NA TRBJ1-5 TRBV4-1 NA CASSQPGQSLGSNQPQHF TGCGCCAGCAGCCAACCTGGACAGTCCTTAGGGTCCAATCAGCCCCAGCATTTT
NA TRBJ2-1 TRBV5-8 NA CASSLGSSYNEQFF TGTGCCAGCAGCTTGGGGAGTTCCTACAATGAGCAGTTCTTC
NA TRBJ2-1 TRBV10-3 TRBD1 CAISDPGQGAFSSYNEQFF TGTGCCATCAGTGACCCGGGACAGGGGGCCTTTAGCTCCTACAATGAGCAGTTCTTC
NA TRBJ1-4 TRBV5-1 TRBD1 CASSLGTGTDGEKLFF TGCGCCAGCAGCTTGGGGACCGGGACAGATGGGGAAAAACTGTTTTTT
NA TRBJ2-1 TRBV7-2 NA CASSSPSYEQFF TGTGCCAGCAGCTCACCTAGCTATGAGCAGTTCTTC
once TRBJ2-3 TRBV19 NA CASRRDFYTAADTQYF TGTGCCAGTAGGAGGGACTTCTATACGGCGGCAGATACGCAGTATTTT
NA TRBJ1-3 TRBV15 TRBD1 CATSRDRVSSGNTIYF TGTGCCACCAGCAGGGACAGGGTGAGCTCTGGAAACACCATATATTTT
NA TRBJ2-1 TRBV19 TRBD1 CASSVSGTAYYNEQFF TGTGCCAGTAGTGTATCCGGGACAGCCTACTACAATGAGCAGTTCTTC
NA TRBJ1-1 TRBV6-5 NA CASSYGEQMNTEAFF TGTGCCAGCAGTTACGGGGAGCAGATGAACACTGAAGCTTTCTTT
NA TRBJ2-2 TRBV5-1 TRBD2 CASSFGSSGIAGELFF TGCGCCAGCAGCTTTGGGAGTAGCGGGATCGCCGGGGAGCTGTTTTTT
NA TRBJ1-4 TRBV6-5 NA CASSSGGTVGEKLFF TGTGCCAGCAGTTCAGGAGGAACCGTGGGTGAAAAACTGTTTTTT
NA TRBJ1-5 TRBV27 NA CASSLLGPWGPQHF TGTGCCAGCAGTTTATTAGGCCCCTGGGGGCCCCAGCATTTT
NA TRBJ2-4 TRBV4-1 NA CASSPTVLAKNIQYF TGCGCCAGCAGCCCCACAGTCCTAGCCAAAAACATTCAGTACTTC
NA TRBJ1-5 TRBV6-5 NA CASSSNQPQHF TGTGCCAGCAGTTCTAATCAGCCCCAGCATTTT
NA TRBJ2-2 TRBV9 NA CASSVYEGQGPTGELFF TGTGCCAGCAGCGTTTATGAGGGGCAGGGCCCAACCGGGGAGCTGTTTTTT
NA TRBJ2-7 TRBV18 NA CASSPQDRPFEQYF TGTGCCAGCTCACCACAGGACAGACCCTTCGAGCAGTACTTC
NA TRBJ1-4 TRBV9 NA CASSATGTDEKLFF TGTGCCAGCAGCGCCACCGGTACGGATGAAAAACTGTTTTTT
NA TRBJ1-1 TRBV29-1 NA CSVRWTEAFF TGCAGCGTTCGGTGGACTGAAGCTTTCTTT
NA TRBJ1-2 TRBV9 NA CASSVDGANYGYTF TGTGCCAGCAGCGTAGACGGAGCTAACTATGGCTACACCTTC
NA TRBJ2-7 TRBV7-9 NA CASIGPTTSYEQYF TGTGCCAGCATCGGTCCTACTACCTCCTACGAGCAGTACTTC